A selection of T cell receptor beta chains follows, all from one sample in a study of shared clonotypes between healthy human individuals. Profiling relied on immunoSEQ multiplex PCR, and the TCRdb table lists in-frame clones only, not all of them. The table has 2 million to 2.5 million clones, 93% seen once. Sample: naive CD4+ T cells from PBMCs. The source is a man between 18 and 29 years old in good health. Some clones in this sample may be carry-over from other donors' samples. Each CDR3 is given with its conserved first and last residue. A D gene is named only where the DNA matches it firmly. Some rows mark clone size as missing; the rest say once, few, many or name a class of expanded clone.

abundance | j_gene | v_gene | d_gene | CDR3nt | CDR3aa
- | TRBJ1-4 | TRBV10-3 | - | TGTGCCATCAGTGAGTCGCGGGAAAAACTGTTTTTT | CAISESREKLFF
- | TRBJ1-5 | TRBV5-1 | - | TGCGCCAGCAGCTTCGGGGGAAAGGGTCAGCCCCAGCATTTT | CASSFGGKGQPQHF
- | TRBJ1-2 | TRBV9 | - | TGTGCCAGCAGTCGGGGGGTGAACTATGGCTACACCTTC | CASSRGVNYGYTF
once | TRBJ2-7 | TRBV28 | - | TGTGCCAGCAGTCCACCCTCCTACTACGAGCAGTACTTC | CASSPPSYYEQYF
- | TRBJ1-1 | TRBV7-2 | TRBD1 | TGTGCCAGCAGCTCGGGGGACAGGGACGGTACTGAAGCTTTCTTT | CASSSGDRDGTEAFF
- | TRBJ2-3 | TRBV7-2 | - | TGTGCCAGCAGCTTGTTACCGGCGGGTACAGATACGCAGTATTTT | CASSLLPAGTDTQYF
- | TRBJ1-4 | TRBV5-1 | - | TGCGCCAGCAGCTTGACAGGCTTTAATGAAAAACTGTTTTTT | CASSLTGFNEKLFF
- | TRBJ1-5 | TRBV6-1 | - | TGTGCCAGCATTGATCCCGAAGACGCTCAGCCCCAGCATTTT | CASIDPEDAQPQHF
- | TRBJ2-7 | TRBV28 | - | TGTGCCAGCAGTTTATTAGCTATTGTGGGACGCAACAACGAGCAGTACTTC | CASSLLAIVGRNNEQYF
- | TRBJ2-7 | TRBV6-6 | - | TGTGCCAGCAAAGGGGAAGGGGTAAACGAGCAGTACTTC | CASKGEGVNEQYF
- | TRBJ1-1 | TRBV5-1 | - | TGCGCCAGCAGCAAAGCTTGGGATGAGAGGAGCACTGAAGCTTTCTTT | CASSKAWDERSTEAFF
- | TRBJ2-3 | TRBV5-6 | - | TGTGCCAGCAGCCCTACTGTGGCGCTAAATACGCAGTATTTT | CASSPTVALNTQYF
- | TRBJ2-7 | TRBV5-1 | - | TGCGCCAGCAGCACTGACCCCGACCGGCAACAGCAGTACTTC | CASSTDPDRQQQYF
- | TRBJ1-5 | TRBV21-1 | - | TGTGCCAGCAGCCCCCGTTCGGTCCCGAATAGCAATCAGCCCCAGCATTTT | CASSPRSVPNSNQPQHF
- | TRBJ1-2 | TRBV10-3 | - | TGTGCCATCAATCAAAAGGGACTCAAGGGTGGCTACACCTTC | CAINQKGLKGGYTF
- | TRBJ2-2 | TRBV18 | - | TGTGCCAGCTCACCGGATTTCGGCGGAACGAACACCGGGGAGCTGTTTTTT | CASSPDFGGTNTGELFF
once | TRBJ1-3 | TRBV28 | - | TGTGCCAGCAGTCCGGCAGGCAGCTCTGGAAACACCATATATTTT | CASSPAGSSGNTIYF
- | TRBJ1-3 | TRBV5-8 | TRBD1 | TGTGCCAGCAGCCCGGGACAGGTGATTGGAAACACCATATATTTT | CASSPGQVIGNTIYF
few | TRBJ1-5 | TRBV5-1 | - | TGCGCCAGCAGCTTCGACAGTCCAAATCAGCCCCAGCATTTT | CASSFDSPNQPQHF
- | TRBJ2-7 | TRBV19 | - | TGTGCCAGTAACACGACAGAGTACTACGAGCAGTACTTC | CASNTTEYYEQYF
- | TRBJ1-5 | TRBV18 | TRBD1 | TGTGCCAGCTCACCACTCGGGACAGACATCAATCAGCCCCAGCATTTT | CASSPLGTDINQPQHF
- | TRBJ2-7 | TRBV30 | - | TGTGCCTGGAGTTACGGACAGCCCAACTACGAGCAGTACTTC | CAWSYGQPNYEQYF
- | TRBJ1-4 | TRBV19 | TRBD1 | TGTGCCAGTAGTCGACAGGGTTCTCTTGTATCAACTAATGAAAAACTGTTTTTT | CASSRQGSLVSTNEKLFF
once | TRBJ2-2 | TRBV5-6 | - | TGTGCCAGCAGCCCGAGGACGGGCCGTGGGGAGCTGTTTTTT | CASSPRTGRGELFF
- | TRBJ2-3 | TRBV18 | - | TGTGCCAGCTCACCGCTCTTGCGAGATACGCAGTATTTT | CASSPLLRDTQYF
- | TRBJ1-5 | TRBV30 | TRBD1 | TGTGCCTGGAGGGAACCTAACAGGGGGCGAGGTAATCAGCCCCAGCATTTT | CAWREPNRGRGNQPQHF
- | TRBJ2-7 | TRBV21-1 | - | TGTGCCAGCAGCAGGGAAAGACAGGAAAACGGGGCATACTCCTACGAGCAGTACTTC | CASSRERQENGAYSYEQYF
once | TRBJ1-2 | TRBV28 | TRBD1 | TGTGCCACCCAGGGGGGCAATCGTATCGGAGACACCTTC | CATQGGNRIGDTF
- | TRBJ2-1 | TRBV6-1 | - | TGTGCCAGCAGTGAAACACAGGGCGGTGAGCAGTTCTTC | CASSETQGGEQFF
- | TRBJ1-2 | TRBV5-4 | - | TGTGCCAGCAGCTCCTCTGGCAGCAACTATGGCTACACCTTC | CASSSSGSNYGYTF
- | TRBJ2-1 | TRBV6-5 | - | TGTGCCAGCAGTTACTCGGGTAAGACTCCCGGTCAGGTGCAGTTCTTC | CASSYSGKTPGQVQFF
- | TRBJ1-5 | TRBV28 | TRBD1 | TGTGCCAGCAGTGCAGCCGGGACAGGGATTAATCAGCCCCAGCATTTT | CASSAAGTGINQPQHF
once | TRBJ2-3 | TRBV6-1 | - | TGTGCCAGCAGCGGTACTAGGGTAATGGATACGCAGTATTTT | CASSGTRVMDTQYF
- | TRBJ2-6 | TRBV11-2 | TRBD2 | TGTGCCAGCAGCTTGCTAGCGGGTAGTATCTCTGGGGCCAACGTCCTGACTTTC | CASSLLAGSISGANVLTF
- | TRBJ1-2 | TRBV7-3 | - | TGTGCCAGCAGCCCTAATGGGGTTGTTGGCTACACCTTC | CASSPNGVVGYTF
- | TRBJ2-1 | TRBV29-1 | TRBD2 | TGCAGCGTTCAAAGACTAGCGGGAGGTTACAATGAGCAGTTCTTC | CSVQRLAGGYNEQFF
- | TRBJ2-7 | TRBV6-5 | - | TGTGCCAGCATGGGGGTATTCTCCGAGCAGTACTTC | CASMGVFSEQYF